This entry describes one T cell receptor (beta chain). The antigen is not known. This sample was included in a study of blood T cells in healthy people across ages. On the study more broadly: For every two T cells, template switching captured about one barcoded beta molecule.

Primers used in a second PCR of roughly 7 to 12 cycles were a sample-barcoded 5' primer and a J-beta primer mix. TCRdb ran MiXCR on the 5' RACE reads and lists one entry per CDR3 protein. The table has hundreds of thousands of distinct CDR3 sequences, around 25% seen once. Study findings and constraints: Age advanced and TCR beta diversity per million T cells fell, roughly linearly.

The sample also formed part of further work on T cells of mothers and their children. That study reports: cDNA was made from all extracted RNA, 1.5 ug per 15 ul. When mothers and children were related, their normalized repertoire overlap, which was always slightly higher, did not differ significantly from that of unrelated pairs.

This sequence was found in a boy younger than 18 in good health. Material for sequencing was blood.

The CDR3 DNA reads TGCAGTGCTAGAGTCCTAGCGGGGGGGCAAGAGACCCAGTACTTC. This encodes CSARVLAGGQETQYF. The chain carries TRBV20-1 and TRBJ2-5; TRBD2 aligns across 12 bases. Germline V CDR1 and CDR2: DFQATT, SNEGSKA (reference sequence). V was clipped by 1 base and J by 2 bases; unmatched bases: 2. There are 15 residues in the CDR3.